The rows below give T cell receptor beta chains drawn from one sample of a study of control samples from healthy donors and cancer patients. Profiling relied on immunoSEQ multiplex PCR, and the TCRdb table lists in-frame clones only, not all of them. The table lists 100,000 to 150,000 clones, 92% of them singletons, with 0.5% to 0.7% in the top ten. The sample consisted of PBMCs. The receptors originated from an older man with head and neck cancer. The CDR3 runs from the conserved cysteine through the conserved F or W. The order of the fields is CDR3 DNA, CDR3 protein, D gene, V gene, clone size, J gene. A D gene is named only where the DNA matches it firmly. Not all rows give a size; the values are once, few, many and, for expanded clones, a class.

TGTGCCAGCAGCTTAGAGCTACGACAGAGGGCCTACCGAAACACTGAAGCTTTCTTT | CASSLELRQRAYRNTEAFF | NA | TRBV7-9 | NA | TRBJ1-1
TGTGCCAGCAGCCCCGCTGGGCTAGCTCCCGACGAGCAGTACTTC | CASSPAGLAPDEQYF | NA | TRBV3-1/TRBV3-2 | NA | TRBJ2-7
TGTGCCAGCAGCGCCCCCTCCGACGGGTACGAGCAGTACTTC | CASSAPSDGYEQYF | NA | TRBV7-2 | once | TRBJ2-7
TGTGCCAGCAGCTTAGGGGGGTTCGATTCACCCCTCCACTTT | CASSLGGFDSPLHF | NA | TRBV7-8 | NA | TRBJ1-6
TGTGCCAGCAGCGCCCTCGGCGGGAGGGTCTACGAGCAGTACTTC | CASSALGGRVYEQYF | TRBD2 | TRBV27 | NA | TRBJ2-7
TGTGCCAGCAGTTTGATACTAGCGGGGGGCTACGAGCAGTACTTC | CASSLILAGGYEQYF | TRBD2 | TRBV27 | once | TRBJ2-7
TGTGCCAGCAGTTTGACTATGGGAGAGACCCAGTACTTC | CASSLTMGETQYF | NA | TRBV12-3/TRBV12-4 | NA | TRBJ2-5
TGTGCCAGCAGCTTAGTTCTCGGAGGCGGTAACAATGAGCAGTTCTTC | CASSLVLGGGNNEQFF | NA | TRBV11-3 | NA | TRBJ2-1
TGTGCCATCCGGCGGGGGGCGGGAAACACCATATATTTT | CAIRRGAGNTIYF | NA | TRBV6-6 | few | TRBJ1-3
TGCAGTGCTAGTCTTATCGCCCGAGGGGAGAATGGCTACACCTTC | CSASLIARGENGYTF | NA | TRBV20-1 | NA | TRBJ1-2
TGTGCCAGCTCACGCCGGGAGGGTAACTATGGCTACACCTTC | CASSRREGNYGYTF | NA | TRBV18 | once | TRBJ1-2
TGTGCCAGCAGTTTAAGTGGGACAGTTGTCCTTGGGACCTCGAACACTGAAGCTTTCTTT | CASSLSGTVVLGTSNTEAFF | TRBD1 | TRBV6-2/TRBV6-3 | NA | TRBJ1-1
TGTGCCAGCTCACAGGGCAGCACGGTTGGTGGCTACACCTTC | CASSQGSTVGGYTF | NA | TRBV18 | NA | TRBJ1-2
TGTGCCAGTAGTATAGCGCGTGGGAATAATTCACCCCTCCACTTT | CASSIARGNNSPLHF | NA | TRBV19 | NA | TRBJ1-6
TGTGCCAGCAGCCAAGATTATTGGGGCAGGGGAGCAGATACGCAGTATTTT | CASSQDYWGRGADTQYF | NA | TRBV14 | NA | TRBJ2-3
TGCGCCAGCCGGACAGGGGTGGGCACTGAAGCTTTCTTT | CASRTGVGTEAFF | TRBD1 | TRBV5-1 | NA | TRBJ1-1
TGTGCCAGCAGCTTAGCGGGACAGGGAGGTGAGACCCAGTACTTC | CASSLAGQGGETQYF | TRBD1 | TRBV7-2 | NA | TRBJ2-5
TGTGCCAGCAGCATCCGGACTAGCGGGAGTGGCGATGAGCAGTTCTTC | CASSIRTSGSGDEQFF | TRBD2 | TRBV7-9 | NA | TRBJ2-1
TGTGCCATCGGGGCTAGCGGGTATGAGCTGGATACGCAGTATTTT | CAIGASGYELDTQYF | TRBD2 | TRBV10-3 | NA | TRBJ2-3
TGTGCCAGCAGCCTCGCCACAGATACGCAGTATTTT | CASSLATDTQYF | NA | TRBV12-3/TRBV12-4 | NA | TRBJ2-3
TGTGCCAGCAGCGTTTGGGAAACCGGGGAGCTGTTTTTT | CASSVWETGELFF | NA | TRBV9 | NA | TRBJ2-2
TGCAGCACATTTTCTGGAAACACCATATATTTT | CSTFSGNTIYF | NA | TRBV20-1 | NA | TRBJ1-3
TGTGCCACCACGTCAGGCAATGAAAAACTGTTTTTT | CATTSGNEKLFF | NA | TRBV12-3/TRBV12-4 | NA | TRBJ1-4
TGTGCCAGCAGCCAAAACGGCCGGAACACTGAAGCTTTCTTT | CASSQNGRNTEAFF | NA | TRBV3-1/TRBV3-2 | NA | TRBJ1-1
TGTGCCAGCAGCCGTGGGACTGATGTAGCCAAAAACATTCAGTACTTC | CASSRGTDVAKNIQYF | NA | TRBV14 | NA | TRBJ2-4
TGTGCCAGCAGCCGGCAGGGGAATTATGGCTACACCTTC | CASSRQGNYGYTF | NA | TRBV6-5 | NA | TRBJ1-2
TGTGCCAGCAGCCTGGGTGTCGGGACCCAGTACTTC | CASSLGVGTQYF | NA | TRBV5-6 | NA | TRBJ2-5
TGTGCCAGCAGCTTAGAACTAGCGGGAGGGCCTTTGACCGGGGAGCTGTTTTTT | CASSLELAGGPLTGELFF | TRBD2 | TRBV7-2 | NA | TRBJ2-2
TGTGCCAGTAGTAGCGGCAGAATTGCAACTAATGAAAAACTGTTTTTT | CASSSGRIATNEKLFF | NA | TRBV19 | NA | TRBJ1-4
TGTGCCACCAGCAAAAAGAGGGACTCTGGAAACACCATATATTTT | CATSKKRDSGNTIYF | NA | TRBV15 | once | TRBJ1-3
TGCAGCCTTTTGGGGACAGAGGCTAGCACAGATACGCAGTATTTT | CSLLGTEASTDTQYF | TRBD1 | TRBV29-1 | NA | TRBJ2-3
TGCGCCAGCAGCCAACAGGAGAACTATGGCTACACCTTC | CASSQQENYGYTF | NA | TRBV4-1 | once | TRBJ1-2
TGCGCCAGCAGTGCTCCAGGGGCGGGGAACACTGAAGCTTTCTTT | CASSAPGAGNTEAFF | NA | TRBV10-2 | once | TRBJ1-1
TGCGCCAGCAGCTTGTCCAGGGATACTAGCGGGGCGCAGTTCTTC | CASSLSRDTSGAQFF | TRBD2 | TRBV5-1 | NA | TRBJ2-1
TGCAGCGTTCTAGCGGGAGGGCTAACCGGGGAGCTGTTTTTT | CSVLAGGLTGELFF | TRBD2 | TRBV29-1 | NA | TRBJ2-2
TGTGCCAGCAGTCCCAAGGGACTCTACGAGCAGTACTTC | CASSPKGLYEQYF | NA | TRBV6-2/TRBV6-3 | NA | TRBJ2-7
TGCGCCAGCAGCTTGGCCTCCGGACCGTACAATGAGCAGTTCTTC | CASSLASGPYNEQFF | NA | TRBV5-1 | NA | TRBJ2-1